Listed here is a single T cell receptor (beta chain). As yet, its antigen is unknown. The entry originates in a study of identical twins. Study-wide findings and caveats: In drawing conclusions, the study used cross-sectional statistical analysis and did not follow the same donors.

The CDR3 runs to 14 residues. Deletions cut 5 bases from V and 5 bases from J, with 13 bases between. Germline CDR1 reads MDHEN; CDR2 reads SYDVKM. Template switching (which added a universal primer site) was used, and cDNA carried unique molecular identifiers. TCRdb passed the 5' RACE reads through MiXCR, listing each CDR3 protein once. The sample holds approximately 300,000 distinct CDR3 sequences, roughly 9% seen once. Another study also made use of these data, one on yellow fever vaccine responses in identical twins.

Sequencing was carried out using CD8+ T cells sorted from blood. The sequence was collected from a woman between 18 and 29 years old in good health. This sequence joins TRBV28 and TRBJ2-1, with no clear D. The CDR3 DNA reads TGTGCCAGCAGTGCTAGAGGTCGGGACAATGAGCAGTTCTTC. Its protein is CASSARGRDNEQFF.